This T cell receptor (beta chain) was sequenced during a study of T-cell reconstitution after alpha-beta-depleted transplantation in children. Study results and limitations: After transplant, high TCRbeta diversity at day 60 in some patients arose from surviving recipient T cells and thymic progenitors. T-cell counts and diversity were attributed mostly to newly produced T cells one year after transplant. Reportedly, roughly two months post-transplant, alpha-beta T cells arose from several hundred expanded graft clones.

Germline V gene sequence: CDR1 SNHLY, CDR2 FYNNEI. The CDR3 is 17 amino acids. The V gene lost 0 bases and the J gene lost 5 bases, with 17 bases spanning the gap. With regard to this clonotype: Its antigen is undetermined.

During its preparation, the TCRbeta library received unique molecular identifiers. Each CDR3 protein gets one entry after TCRdb re-called the PCR reads with MiXCR. The sample holds roughly 790,000 distinct CDR3 sequences; less than 20% are singletons and the top ten take just under 5%. J is TRBJ2-1 and V is TRBV2; possibly TRBD2 for D (6 bases). The source was PBMCs, mostly from graft donor cells, collected 360 days after TCRalphabeta/CD19-depleted stem cell transplant. This clonotype was sampled from a male patient aged 10-17 years who had a stem cell transplant for acute lymphoblastic leukemia, so the T cells may come from the graft donor. Here the CDR3 reads CASSEAPGLDTDNEQFF. Here the CDR3 DNA reads TGTGCCAGCAGTGAAGCACCGGGACTCGATACTGACAATGAGCAGTTCTTC. Filled out from reference TRBV2 and TRBJ2-1, the complete variable domain reads EPEVTQTPSHQVTQMGQEVILRCVPISNHLYFYWYRQILGQKVEFLVSFYNNEISEKSEIFDDQFSVERPDGSNFTLKIRSTKLEDSAMYFCASSEAPGLDTDNEQFFGPGTRLTVL.